The clone carrying this TCR beta chain was seen a single time. Sequenced by immunoSEQ multiplex PCR; TCRdb stores in-frame clones only, minus some. This table has 80,000 to 100,000 clones, about 93% appearing once. This record comes from a study of PD-1 blockade in classical Hodgkin lymphoma. CDR3 length equals 14 residues. V lost 5 bases and J 2 bases, leaving 13 bases between the germline ends. CDR1 and CDR2 from the germline V gene are SEHNR and FQNEAQ (reference sequence). Described time point: cycle 4 day 1 (C4D1), after less than 7 weeks of nivolumab. Brentuximab vedotin exposure varied among the patients, all of whom had relapsed after autologous stem cell transplantation.

The chain employs TRBV7-9 and TRBJ2-7; D is perhaps TRBD1 or TRBD2 (5 bases each). This clonotype originated in a human donor with classical Hodgkin lymphoma. This specimen consisted of peripheral blood mononuclear cells (PBMCs), obtained before the fourth cycle of nivolumab. The CDR3 reads CASSPETGPYEQYF. For the CDR3, the DNA is TGTGCCAGCAGCCCAGAGACGGGACCCTACGAGCAGTACTTC. The whole variable domain, filled in from reference TRBV7-9 and TRBJ2-7, reads DTGVSQNPRHKITKRGQNVTFRCDPISEHNRLYWYRQTLGQGPEFLTYFQNEAQLEKSRLLSDRFSAERPKGSFSTLEIQRTEQGDSAMYLCASSPETGPYEQYFGPGTRLTVT.